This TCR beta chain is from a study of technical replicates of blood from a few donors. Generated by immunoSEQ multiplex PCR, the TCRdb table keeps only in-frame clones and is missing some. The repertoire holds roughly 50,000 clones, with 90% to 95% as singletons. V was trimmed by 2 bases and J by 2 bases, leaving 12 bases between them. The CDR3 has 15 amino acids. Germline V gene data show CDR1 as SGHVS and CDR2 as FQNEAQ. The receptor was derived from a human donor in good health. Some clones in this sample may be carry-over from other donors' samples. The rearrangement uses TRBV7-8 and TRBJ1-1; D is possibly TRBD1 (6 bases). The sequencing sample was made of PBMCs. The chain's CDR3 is CASSLPATGNTEAFF. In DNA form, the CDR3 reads TGTGCCAGCAGCTTACCAGCGACAGGAAACACTGAAGCTTTCTTT. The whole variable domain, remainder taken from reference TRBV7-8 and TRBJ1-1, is GAGVSQSPRYKVAKRGQDVALRCDPISGHVSLFWYQQALGQGPEFLTYFQNEAQLDKSGLPSDRFFAERPEGSVSTLKIQRTQQEDSAVYLCASSLPATGNTEAFFGQGTRLTVV.